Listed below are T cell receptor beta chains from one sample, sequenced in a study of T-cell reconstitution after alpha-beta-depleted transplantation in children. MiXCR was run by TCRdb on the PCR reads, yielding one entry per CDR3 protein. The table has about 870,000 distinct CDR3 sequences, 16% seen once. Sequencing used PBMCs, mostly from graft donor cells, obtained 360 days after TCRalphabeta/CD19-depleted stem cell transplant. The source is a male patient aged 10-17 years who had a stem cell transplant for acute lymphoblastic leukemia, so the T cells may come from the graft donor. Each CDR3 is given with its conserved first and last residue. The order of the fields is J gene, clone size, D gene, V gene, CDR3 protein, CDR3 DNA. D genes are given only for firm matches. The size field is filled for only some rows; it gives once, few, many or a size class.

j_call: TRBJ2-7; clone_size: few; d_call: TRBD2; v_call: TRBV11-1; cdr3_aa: CASSLWVAGDYNSYEQYF; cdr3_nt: TGTGCCAGCAGCTTATGGGTAGCGGGAGACTATAACTCCTACGAGCAGTACTTC
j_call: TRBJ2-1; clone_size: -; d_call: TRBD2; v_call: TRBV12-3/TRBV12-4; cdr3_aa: CASSFVGLAGERNEQFF; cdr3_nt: TGTGCCAGCAGTTTTGTTGGACTAGCGGGAGAAAGGAATGAGCAGTTCTTC
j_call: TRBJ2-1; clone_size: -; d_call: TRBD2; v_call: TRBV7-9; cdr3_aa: CASILRLASDNEQFF; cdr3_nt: TGTGCCAGCATCCTACGACTAGCCAGTGACAATGAGCAGTTCTTC
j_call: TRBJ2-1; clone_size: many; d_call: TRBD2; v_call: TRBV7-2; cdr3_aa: CASRESGTSEYNEQFF; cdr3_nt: TGTGCCAGCAGAGAGTCCGGGACTAGCGAATACAATGAGCAGTTCTTC
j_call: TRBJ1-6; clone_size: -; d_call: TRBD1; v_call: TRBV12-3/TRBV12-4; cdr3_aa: CASSRQGESNSPLHF; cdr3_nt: TGTGCCAGCAGTAGACAGGGGGAGAGTAATTCACCCCTCCACTTT
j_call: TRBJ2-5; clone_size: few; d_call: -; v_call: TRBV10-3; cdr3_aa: CAISAQGLQETQYF; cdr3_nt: TGTGCCATCAGTGCACAGGGCCTACAAGAGACCCAGTACTTC
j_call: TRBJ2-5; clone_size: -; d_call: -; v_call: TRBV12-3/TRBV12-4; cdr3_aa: CARRGRRDQETQYF; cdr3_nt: TGTGCCAGGAGGGGGAGACGGGACCAAGAGACCCAGTACTTC
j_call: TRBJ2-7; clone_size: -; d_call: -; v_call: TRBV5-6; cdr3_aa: CASSLVGRPYEQYF; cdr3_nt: TGTGCCAGCAGCTTAGTGGGGAGGCCCTACGAGCAGTACTTC
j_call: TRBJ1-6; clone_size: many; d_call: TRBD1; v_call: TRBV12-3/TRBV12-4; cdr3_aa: CASSPGTVRVSPLHF; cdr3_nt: TGTGCCAGCAGTCCAGGGACAGTTCGAGTATCACCCCTCCACTTT
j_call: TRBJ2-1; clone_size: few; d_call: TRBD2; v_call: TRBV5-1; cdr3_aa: CASSLGLAENEQFF; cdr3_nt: TGCGCCAGCAGCTTGGGACTAGCGGAAAATGAGCAGTTCTTC
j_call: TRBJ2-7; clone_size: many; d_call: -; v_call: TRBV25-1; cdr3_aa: CASSVGPGVYEQYF; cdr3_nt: TGTGCCAGCAGTGTGGGGCCAGGGGTCTACGAGCAGTACTTC
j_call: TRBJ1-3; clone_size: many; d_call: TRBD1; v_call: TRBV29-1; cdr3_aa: CSVSTGAGNTIYF; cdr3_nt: TGCAGCGTTTCTACAGGGGCCGGAAACACCATATATTTT
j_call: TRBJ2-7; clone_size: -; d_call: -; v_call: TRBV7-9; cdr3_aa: CASSLDSIQFYEQYF; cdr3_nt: TGTGCCAGCAGCTTAGACAGTATACAGTTCTACGAGCAGTACTTC
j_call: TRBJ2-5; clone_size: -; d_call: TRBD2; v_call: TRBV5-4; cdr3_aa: CASSFRIAGLETQYF; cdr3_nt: TGTGCCAGCAGCTTCCGGATAGCGGGACTAGAGACCCAGTACTTC
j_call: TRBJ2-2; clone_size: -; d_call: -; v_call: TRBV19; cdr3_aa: CASIARAGTNTGELFF; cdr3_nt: TGTGCCAGTATAGCCCGGGCAGGGACGAACACCGGGGAGCTGTTTTTT
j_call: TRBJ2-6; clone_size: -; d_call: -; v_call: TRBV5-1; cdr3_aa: CASSLAGSSGANVLTF; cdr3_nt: TGCGCCAGCAGCTTGGCCGGAAGTTCTGGGGCCAACGTCCTGACTTTC
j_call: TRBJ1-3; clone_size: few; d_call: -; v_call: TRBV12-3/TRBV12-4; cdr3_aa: CASSLDSRSGNTIYF; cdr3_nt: TGTGCCAGCAGTTTAGATTCCCGCTCTGGAAACACCATATATTTT
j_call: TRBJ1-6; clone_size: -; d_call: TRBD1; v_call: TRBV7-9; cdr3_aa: CASSPGTGWISPLHF; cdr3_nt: TGTGCCAGCAGCCCCGGGACAGGTTGGATTTCACCCCTCCACTTT
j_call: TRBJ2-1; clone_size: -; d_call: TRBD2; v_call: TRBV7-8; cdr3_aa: CASSLVSGEDNEQFF; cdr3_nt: TGTGCCAGCAGCTTAGTAAGCGGGGAAGACAATGAGCAGTTCTTC
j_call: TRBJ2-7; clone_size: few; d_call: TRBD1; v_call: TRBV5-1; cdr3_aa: CASSLDLWDRATYEQYF; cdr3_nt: TGCGCCAGCAGCTTGGATCTGTGGGACAGGGCAACCTACGAGCAGTACTTC
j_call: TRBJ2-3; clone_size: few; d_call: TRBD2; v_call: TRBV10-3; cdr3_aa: CATGLAGITDTQYF; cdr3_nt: TGTGCCACGGGACTAGCGGGAATCACAGATACGCAGTATTTT
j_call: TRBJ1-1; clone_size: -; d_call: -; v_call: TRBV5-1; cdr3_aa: CASSPSNPYFEAFF; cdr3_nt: TGCGCCAGCAGCCCTTCAAACCCGTATTTCGAAGCTTTCTTT
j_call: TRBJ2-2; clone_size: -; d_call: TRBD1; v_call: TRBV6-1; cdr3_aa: CASRVGQSNTGELFF; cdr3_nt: TGTGCCAGCAGGGTGGGACAGTCGAACACCGGGGAGCTGTTTTTT
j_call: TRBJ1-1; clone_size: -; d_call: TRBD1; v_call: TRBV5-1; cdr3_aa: CASFRTGLSGNTEAFF; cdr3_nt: TGCGCCAGCTTCAGGACAGGGTTAAGTGGGAACACTGAAGCTTTCTTT
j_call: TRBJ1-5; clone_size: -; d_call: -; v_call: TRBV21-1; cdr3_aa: CASSPGLWSNQPQHF; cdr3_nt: TGTGCCAGCAGTCCAGGGCTTTGGAGCAATCAGCCCCAGCATTTT
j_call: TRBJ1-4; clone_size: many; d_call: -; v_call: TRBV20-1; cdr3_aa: CSANTGPEKLFF; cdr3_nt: TGCAGTGCAAATACAGGGCCTGAAAAACTGTTTTTT
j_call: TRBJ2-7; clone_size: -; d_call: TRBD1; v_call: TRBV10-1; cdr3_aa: CASSEGDRDSEQYF; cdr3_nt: TGCGCCAGCAGTGAAGGGGACAGGGATTCTGAGCAGTACTTC
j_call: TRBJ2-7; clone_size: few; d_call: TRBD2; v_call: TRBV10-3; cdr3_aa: CASRGGGIDEQYF; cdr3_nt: TGTGCCTCCAGGGGCGGGGGGATAGACGAGCAGTACTTC
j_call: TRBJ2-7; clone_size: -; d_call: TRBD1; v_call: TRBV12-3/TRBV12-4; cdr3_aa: CASRVWDSQEQYF; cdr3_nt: TGTGCCAGCAGGGTCTGGGACAGTCAAGAGCAGTACTTC
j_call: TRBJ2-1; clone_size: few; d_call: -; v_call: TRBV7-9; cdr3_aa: CASTTNSGRSYNEQFF; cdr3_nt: TGTGCCAGCACCACTAACTCCGGGCGCTCCTACAATGAGCAGTTCTTC
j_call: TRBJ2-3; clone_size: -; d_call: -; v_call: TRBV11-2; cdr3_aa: CASSSLATYGTDTQYF; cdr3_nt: TGTGCCAGCAGCTCGCTAGCGACGTACGGCACAGATACGCAGTATTTT
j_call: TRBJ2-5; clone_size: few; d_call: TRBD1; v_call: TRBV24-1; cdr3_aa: CATSDRDRGQETQYF; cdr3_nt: TGTGCCACCAGTGACCGGGACAGGGGCCAAGAGACCCAGTACTTC
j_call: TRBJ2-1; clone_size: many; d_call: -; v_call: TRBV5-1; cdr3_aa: CASSGVIGYNEQFF; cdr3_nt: TGCGCCAGCAGCGGAGTTATCGGATACAATGAGCAGTTCTTC
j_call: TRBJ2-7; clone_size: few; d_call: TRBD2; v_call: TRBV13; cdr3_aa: CASSFVPPLAGGYEQYF; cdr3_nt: TGTGCCAGCAGCTTCGTTCCCCCCCTAGCGGGAGGTTACGAGCAGTACTTC
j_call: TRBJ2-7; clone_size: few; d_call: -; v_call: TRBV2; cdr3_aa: CASTWRVEPYEQYF; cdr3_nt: TGTGCCAGCACCTGGCGGGTAGAGCCTTACGAGCAGTACTTC
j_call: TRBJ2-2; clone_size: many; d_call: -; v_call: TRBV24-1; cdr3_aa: CATSDLHLGRNTGELFF; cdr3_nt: TGTGCCACCAGTGATTTGCATCTGGGGAGGAACACCGGGGAGCTGTTTTTT
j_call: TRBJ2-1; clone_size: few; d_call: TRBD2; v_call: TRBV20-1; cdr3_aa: CSARDGTSPYNEQFF; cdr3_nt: TGCAGTGCTAGAGACGGGACTAGTCCCTACAATGAGCAGTTCTTC
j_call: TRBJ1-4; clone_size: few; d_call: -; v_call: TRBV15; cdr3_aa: CATSRAGEKLFF; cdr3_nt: TGTGCCACCAGCAGAGCCGGTGAAAAACTGTTTTTT
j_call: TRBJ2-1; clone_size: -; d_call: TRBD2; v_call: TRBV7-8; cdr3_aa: CASSYRTSGYNEQFF; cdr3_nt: TGTGCCAGCAGCTACCGGACTAGCGGTTACAATGAGCAGTTCTTC
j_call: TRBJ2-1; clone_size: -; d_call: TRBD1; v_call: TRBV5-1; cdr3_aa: CASSSDRAWNEQFF; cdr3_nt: TGCGCCAGCAGCTCCGACAGGGCCTGGAATGAGCAGTTCTTC
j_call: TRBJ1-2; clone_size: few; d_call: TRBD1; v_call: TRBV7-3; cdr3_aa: CASSLKGDRLAGYTF; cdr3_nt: TGTGCCAGCAGCTTAAAGGGGGACAGGTTGGCTGGCTACACCTTC
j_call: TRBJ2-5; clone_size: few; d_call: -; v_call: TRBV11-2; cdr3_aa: CASSLPEAKETQYF; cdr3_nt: TGTGCCAGCAGCTTACCAGAGGCCAAAGAGACCCAGTACTTC
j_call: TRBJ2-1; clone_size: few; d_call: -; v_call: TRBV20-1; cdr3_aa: CSGAWVDEQFF; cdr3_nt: TGCAGTGGAGCCTGGGTAGATGAGCAGTTCTTC
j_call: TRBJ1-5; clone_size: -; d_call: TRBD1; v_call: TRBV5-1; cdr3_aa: CASSPGQENQPQHF; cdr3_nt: TGCGCCAGCAGCCCCGGACAGGAGAATCAGCCCCAGCATTTT
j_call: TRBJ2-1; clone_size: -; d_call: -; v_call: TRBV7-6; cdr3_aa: CASSLALQVYNEQFF; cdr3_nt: TGTGCCAGCAGCTTAGCCCTACAAGTCTACAATGAGCAGTTCTTC
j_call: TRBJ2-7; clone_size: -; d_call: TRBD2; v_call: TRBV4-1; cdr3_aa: CASSQDSGLAGAYEQYF; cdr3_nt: TGCGCCAGCAGCCAAGATTCGGGACTAGCGGGGGCCTACGAGCAGTACTTC
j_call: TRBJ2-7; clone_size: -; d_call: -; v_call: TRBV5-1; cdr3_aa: CASSEVSTRGRPYEQYF; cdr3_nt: TGCGCCAGCAGCGAAGTTTCTACCCGAGGCCGGCCCTACGAGCAGTACTTC
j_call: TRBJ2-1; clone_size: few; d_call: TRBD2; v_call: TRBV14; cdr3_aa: CASSHGTSGRLDNEQFF; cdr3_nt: TGTGCCAGCAGCCACGGGACTAGCGGGAGACTAGACAATGAGCAGTTCTTC
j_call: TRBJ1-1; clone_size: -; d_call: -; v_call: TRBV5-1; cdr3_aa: CASSWGFERTEAFF; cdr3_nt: TGCGCCAGCAGCTGGGGTTTTGAGCGGACTGAAGCTTTCTTT
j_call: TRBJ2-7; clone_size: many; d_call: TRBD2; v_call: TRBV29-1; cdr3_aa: CSVVGGGSYEQYF; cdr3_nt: TGCAGCGTTGTGGGGGGGGGCTCCTACGAGCAGTACTTC
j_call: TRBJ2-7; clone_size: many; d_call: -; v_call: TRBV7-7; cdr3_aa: CASSLGRGKKGESFYEQYF; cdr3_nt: TGTGCCAGCAGCTTAGGGAGGGGTAAAAAGGGGGAGAGCTTCTACGAGCAGTACTTC
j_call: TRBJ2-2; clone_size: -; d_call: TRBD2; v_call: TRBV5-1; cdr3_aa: CASSLRLAGGPNTGELFF; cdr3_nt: TGCGCCAGCAGCTTGAGGCTAGCGGGAGGTCCGAACACCGGGGAGCTGTTTTTT